These T cell receptor beta chains were read from a single sample in a study of blood T cell repertoires in COVID-19. Profiling relied on immunoSEQ multiplex PCR, and the TCRdb table lists in-frame clones only, not all of them. Of about 480,000 clones in the sample, roughly nine tenths were seen once. The sample comprised PBMCs or T cells enriched from blood (not recorded which). The source of these receptors is a woman aged 55-69 years who had recovered from COVID-19. The CDR3 runs from the conserved cysteine through the conserved F or W. The order of the fields is J gene, clone size, V gene, D gene, CDR3 DNA, CDR3 protein. The D gene is left open where the match is weak. Clone size, where shown, is once, few, many, or a class for clones that have expanded.

j_gene: TRBJ2-7
abundance: -
v_gene: TRBV4-2
d_gene: -
CDR3nt: TGTGCCAGCAGCCAACTAGGCTCCTACGAGCAGTACTTC
CDR3aa: CASSQLGSYEQYF

j_gene: TRBJ2-2
abundance: -
v_gene: TRBV4-2
d_gene: TRBD1
CDR3nt: TGTGCCAGCAGCCCTTGGGGGACAGCGAACACCGGGGAGCTGTTTTTT
CDR3aa: CASSPWGTANTGELFF

j_gene: TRBJ2-5
abundance: -
v_gene: TRBV6-5
d_gene: -
CDR3nt: TGTGCCAGCACCAAAAGGACTGTCCAAGAGACCCAGTACTTC
CDR3aa: CASTKRTVQETQYF

j_gene: TRBJ1-5
abundance: -
v_gene: TRBV9
d_gene: -
CDR3nt: TGTGCCAGCAGCGCAGAAACCGGGGAGATTTCGCCCCAGCATTTT
CDR3aa: CASSAETGEISPQHF

j_gene: TRBJ2-2
abundance: -
v_gene: TRBV5-4
d_gene: -
CDR3nt: TGTGCCAGCAGCTTGCAAGGGGCGAACACCGGGGAGCTGTTTTTT
CDR3aa: CASSLQGANTGELFF

j_gene: TRBJ1-3
abundance: -
v_gene: TRBV18
d_gene: TRBD1
CDR3nt: TGTGCCAGCTCAACGAACAGGGGGCCCGCTGGAAACACCATATATTTT
CDR3aa: CASSTNRGPAGNTIYF

j_gene: TRBJ2-7
abundance: -
v_gene: TRBV5-4
d_gene: TRBD2
CDR3nt: TGTGCCAGCAGCTTGGCGGGGGGCTCCTACGAGCAGTACTTC
CDR3aa: CASSLAGGSYEQYF

j_gene: TRBJ1-2
abundance: once
v_gene: TRBV5-5
d_gene: TRBD1
CDR3nt: TGTGCCAGCAGCTTAGGGACAGGGGCCGGCTACACCTTC
CDR3aa: CASSLGTGAGYTF

j_gene: TRBJ1-2
abundance: -
v_gene: TRBV12-5
d_gene: TRBD1
CDR3nt: TGTGCTAGTGGTTTGGTACTACAGGGGGGCTATGGCTACACCTTC
CDR3aa: CASGLVLQGGYGYTF

j_gene: TRBJ2-7
abundance: -
v_gene: TRBV11-2
d_gene: -
CDR3nt: TGTGCCAGCAGCTATCCAGGGGAGTCCTACGAGCAGTACTTC
CDR3aa: CASSYPGESYEQYF

j_gene: TRBJ2-1
abundance: -
v_gene: TRBV2
d_gene: TRBD2
CDR3nt: TGTGCCAGCAGTGAATCCCCTAGCGGAAACAATGAGCAGTTCTTC
CDR3aa: CASSESPSGNNEQFF

j_gene: TRBJ2-7
abundance: -
v_gene: TRBV20-1
d_gene: -
CDR3nt: TGCAGTGCTCGACTGGGTTACGAGCAGTACTTC
CDR3aa: CSARLGYEQYF

j_gene: TRBJ1-3
abundance: -
v_gene: TRBV19
d_gene: TRBD1
CDR3nt: TGTGCCAGTACCCCACAGGGGGCGAGAGGAAACACCATATATTTT
CDR3aa: CASTPQGARGNTIYF

j_gene: TRBJ1-2
abundance: -
v_gene: TRBV21-1
d_gene: -
CDR3nt: TGTGCCAGCAGCCCGGCCGGGACAGGTCGTGGCTACACCTTC
CDR3aa: CASSPAGTGRGYTF

j_gene: TRBJ2-6
abundance: -
v_gene: TRBV24-1
d_gene: TRBD1
CDR3nt: TGTGCCACCAGTGATTCCCGACAGGGGCCAATCTCTGGGGCCAACGTCCTGACTTTC
CDR3aa: CATSDSRQGPISGANVLTF

j_gene: TRBJ1-5
abundance: -
v_gene: TRBV2
d_gene: TRBD1
CDR3nt: TGTGCCAGCAGTGCAGGGGGAGATCAGCCCCAGCATTTT
CDR3aa: CASSAGGDQPQHF

j_gene: TRBJ1-4
abundance: few
v_gene: TRBV5-1
d_gene: -
CDR3nt: TGCGCCAGCAGCCCCCGGGGGGACAAAAATGAAAAACTGTTTTTT
CDR3aa: CASSPRGDKNEKLFF

j_gene: TRBJ1-4
abundance: -
v_gene: TRBV10-2
d_gene: TRBD1
CDR3nt: TGCGCCAGCAGCGGACAGGGGGGGGCTATGATGAAACTGTTTTTT
CDR3aa: CASSGQGGAMMKLFF

j_gene: TRBJ1-4
abundance: -
v_gene: TRBV2
d_gene: TRBD1
CDR3nt: TGTGCCAGCAGGCAGACAGGGGGTTATGAAAAACTGTTTTTT
CDR3aa: CASRQTGGYEKLFF

j_gene: TRBJ1-1
abundance: -
v_gene: TRBV2
d_gene: -
CDR3nt: TGTGCCAGCGTCCCAGGGAATTTGAACACTGAAGCTTTCTTT
CDR3aa: CASVPGNLNTEAFF

j_gene: TRBJ2-7
abundance: -
v_gene: TRBV9
d_gene: TRBD2
CDR3nt: TGTGCCAGCAGCATGGGACTAGCGGGGGGCTACGAGCAGTACTTC
CDR3aa: CASSMGLAGGYEQYF

j_gene: TRBJ1-2
abundance: -
v_gene: TRBV19
d_gene: TRBD1
CDR3nt: TGTGCCAGTAGTATTAAGGCAGGGGGCGCGTGGGGCTACACCTTC
CDR3aa: CASSIKAGGAWGYTF

j_gene: TRBJ2-7
abundance: -
v_gene: TRBV6-5
d_gene: -
CDR3nt: TGTGCCAGCAGTCAAAGGGCAGGCGGGGTCTACGAGCAGTACTTC
CDR3aa: CASSQRAGGVYEQYF

j_gene: TRBJ2-2
abundance: -
v_gene: TRBV11-2
d_gene: -
CDR3nt: TGTGCCAGCAGCCTAAAGAACACCGGGGAGCTGTTTTTT
CDR3aa: CASSLKNTGELFF

j_gene: TRBJ2-1
abundance: -
v_gene: TRBV5-1
d_gene: -
CDR3nt: TGCGCCAGCAGCTCCTCTGCGGTAACGAGAGGCAATGAGCAGTTCTTC
CDR3aa: CASSSSAVTRGNEQFF

j_gene: TRBJ2-1
abundance: -
v_gene: TRBV14
d_gene: TRBD1
CDR3nt: TGTGCCAGCAGCCTTCGGACAGGTAACACCAGAACTAGCTCCTACAATGAGCAGTTCTTC
CDR3aa: CASSLRTGNTRTSSYNEQFF

j_gene: TRBJ2-3
abundance: -
v_gene: TRBV29-1
d_gene: -
CDR3nt: TGCAGCGTTGAGGGCCAGGATACGCAGTATTTT
CDR3aa: CSVEGQDTQYF

j_gene: TRBJ1-5
abundance: -
v_gene: TRBV19
d_gene: -
CDR3nt: TGTGCCAGTAGTATAGTCCACCAACGAGCCCAGCATTTT
CDR3aa: CASSIVHQRAQHF

j_gene: TRBJ1-2
abundance: -
v_gene: TRBV13
d_gene: -
CDR3nt: TGTGCCAGCAGCCGCTCGGGGTATGGCTACACCTTC
CDR3aa: CASSRSGYGYTF

j_gene: TRBJ1-1
abundance: -
v_gene: TRBV3-1/TRBV3-2
d_gene: -
CDR3nt: TGTGCCAGCAGCCAAGTATCGGCTGAAGCTTTCTTT
CDR3aa: CASSQVSAEAFF

j_gene: TRBJ1-1
abundance: -
v_gene: TRBV6-5
d_gene: -
CDR3nt: TGTGCCAGCAACCTGGGGGGTGGGGCGAACACTGAAGCTTTCTTT
CDR3aa: CASNLGGGANTEAFF

j_gene: TRBJ1-2
abundance: -
v_gene: TRBV20-1
d_gene: -
CDR3nt: TGCAGTGCTAGTAAGGGGGGGCTGTACACCTTC
CDR3aa: CSASKGGLYTF

j_gene: TRBJ1-2
abundance: -
v_gene: TRBV2
d_gene: -
CDR3nt: TGTGCCAGCAGTCCCGGGGAACTTAACTATGGCTACACCTTC
CDR3aa: CASSPGELNYGYTF

j_gene: TRBJ1-6
abundance: -
v_gene: TRBV30
d_gene: -
CDR3nt: TGTGCCTGGGGACAGCCGAGCTCCTATAATTCACCCCTCCACTTT
CDR3aa: CAWGQPSSYNSPLHF

j_gene: TRBJ2-7
abundance: -
v_gene: TRBV2
d_gene: TRBD1
CDR3nt: TGTGCCAGCAGCTCCGGGACAGGGGGCGGCGAGCAGTACTTC
CDR3aa: CASSSGTGGGEQYF

j_gene: TRBJ1-1
abundance: -
v_gene: TRBV6-5
d_gene: -
CDR3nt: TGTGCCAGCAGTTACGGCGGCACCCTGAACACTGAAGCTTTCTTT
CDR3aa: CASSYGGTLNTEAFF

j_gene: TRBJ2-7
abundance: -
v_gene: TRBV27
d_gene: -
CDR3nt: TGTGCCAGCAGTCGCCGACAGCCTGCCTACGAGCAGTACTTC
CDR3aa: CASSRRQPAYEQYF

j_gene: TRBJ2-3
abundance: -
v_gene: TRBV7-8
d_gene: -
CDR3nt: TGTGCCAGCAGCCACGACTTATTAAGTACAGATACGCAGTATTTT
CDR3aa: CASSHDLLSTDTQYF

j_gene: TRBJ1-1
abundance: -
v_gene: TRBV4-1
d_gene: TRBD1
CDR3nt: TGCGCCAGCAGCCAAGAAAGGTGGGGACAGCTCAACACTGAAGCTTTCTTT
CDR3aa: CASSQERWGQLNTEAFF

j_gene: TRBJ1-5
abundance: -
v_gene: TRBV19
d_gene: -
CDR3nt: TGTGCCAGTAGTATAGGAGGAGAAAGCAATCAGCCCCAGCATTTT
CDR3aa: CASSIGGESNQPQHF

j_gene: TRBJ2-3
abundance: -
v_gene: TRBV24-1
d_gene: -
CDR3nt: TGTGCCACCAGTGTGAATTCTGAGTACTCTAGCACAGATACGCAGTATTTT
CDR3aa: CATSVNSEYSSTDTQYF

j_gene: TRBJ1-2
abundance: -
v_gene: TRBV11-2
d_gene: -
CDR3nt: TGTGCCAGCAGCTTAGGCGGCGGAACGGGTGGCTACACCTTC
CDR3aa: CASSLGGGTGGYTF

j_gene: TRBJ1-5
abundance: -
v_gene: TRBV3-1/TRBV3-2
d_gene: -
CDR3nt: TGTGCCAGCAGCCAACAAGGCGGGCCCCAGCATTTT
CDR3aa: CASSQQGGPQHF

j_gene: TRBJ2-3
abundance: -
v_gene: TRBV24-1
d_gene: -
CDR3nt: TGTGCCACCAGTGATTTGGCACCCGGGGAGGATACGCAGTATTTT
CDR3aa: CATSDLAPGEDTQYF

j_gene: TRBJ1-5
abundance: -
v_gene: TRBV2
d_gene: -
CDR3nt: TGTGCCAGCAGTGCAACAGGCCAAAATCAGCCCCAGCATTTT
CDR3aa: CASSATGQNQPQHF

j_gene: TRBJ1-4
abundance: -
v_gene: TRBV7-2
d_gene: TRBD1
CDR3nt: TGTGCCAGCAGCCCCCAGGGGGCTTTAGAAAAACTGTTTTTT
CDR3aa: CASSPQGALEKLFF

j_gene: TRBJ1-6
abundance: -
v_gene: TRBV7-8
d_gene: -
CDR3nt: TGTGCCAGCAGCCCCTCCGGGGGGGTTTATAATTCACCCCTCCACTTT
CDR3aa: CASSPSGGVYNSPLHF

j_gene: TRBJ1-2
abundance: -
v_gene: TRBV19
d_gene: TRBD1
CDR3nt: TGTGCCAGTACCCTGGGACAGGGGTATTATGGCTACACCTTC
CDR3aa: CASTLGQGYYGYTF

j_gene: TRBJ1-1
abundance: -
v_gene: TRBV4-1
d_gene: -
CDR3nt: TGCGCCAGCAGCCAAGATAGGGCAGGGCGGAACACTGAAGCTTTCTTT
CDR3aa: CASSQDRAGRNTEAFF

j_gene: TRBJ2-3
abundance: -
v_gene: TRBV19
d_gene: TRBD2
CDR3nt: TGTGCCAGTAGTCCATGGACTAGAGAAGATACGCAGTATTTT
CDR3aa: CASSPWTREDTQYF